A single sample gave rise to the 27 T cell receptor beta chains below, sequenced in a study of metastatic and nonmetastatic thyroid tumors (dated by TCRdb to the early 2020s). No treatment had been received by any patient before thyroid surgery. Libraries came from PCR. This sample was sequenced with an Illumina HiSeq 4000. In TCRdb, the public reads were trimmed at Q25 with fastp and aligned with MiXCR, with productive beta chains retained. A total of about 5,800 clones appear in this sample, less than 20% of them only once. Roughly 6.3% of the sample is held by the ten biggest clonotypes. Sequencing used adjacent normal tissue. The receptors originated from a female donor with papillary thyroid cancer or a benign thyroid nodule (not recorded which). Some clones in this sample may be carry-over from other donors' samples.

This clone is labeled medium-sized (0.01 to 0.1%). The rearrangement uses TRBV6-1 and TRBJ2-3; 14 bases fit TRBD2. The V segment lost 6 bases and the J segment 4 bases; nucleotides outside the gene matches: 3. CDR1 is MNHNS, CDR2 SASEGT, per germline. The CDR3 sequence is 15 residues long. The CDR3 protein is CASRTSGGEADTQYF. The CDR3 DNA reads as TGTGCCAGCAGGACTAGCGGGGGGGAAGCAGATACGCAGTATTTT.

This clone has a count of ten or more. A much larger clone differs by one base, so this may be a read error. V usage is TRBV12-3 or TRBV12-4 and J usage is TRBJ2-7, with D hard to call. The CDR3 is made up of 12 amino acids. The CDR3 loop is CAGSLFPYEQYF. CDR3 in DNA: TGTGCCGGCAGTTTATTCCCCTACGAGCAGTACTTC.

V is TRBV28 and J is TRBJ2-1; no reliable D call. The CDR3 loop spans 13 amino acids. CDR1 and CDR2 from the germline V gene are MDHEN and SYDVKM. Trimming cost V 8 bases and J 16 bases, with 24 bases left between them. The CDR3 spells CASFRVVSYRGFF. The CDR3 coding sequence is TGTGCCAGCTTCCGAGTGGTGTCCTACCGAGGATTCTTC. Filled out from reference TRBV28 and TRBJ2-1, the complete variable domain reads DVKVTQSSRYLVKRTGEKVFLECVQDMDHENMFWYRQDPGLGLRLIYFSYDVKMKEKGDIPEGYSVSREKKERFSLILESASTNQTSMYLCASFRVVSYRGFFGPGTRLTVL.

This chain connects TRBV20-1 to TRBJ2-7; D not certain. V was pared by 3 bases and J by 7 bases, with 13 bases between. CDR1 is DFQATT and CDR2 is SNEGSKA in the germline V gene (reference sequence). The CDR3 spans 12 residues. This CDR3 is CSARFPVKEQYF. CDR3 DNA sequence: TGCAGTGCTAGGTTCCCCGTTAAAGAGCAGTACTTC.

This clone is large in the sample. The V call is TRBV6-1, the J call TRBJ2-2, with 9 nucleotides matching TRBD1. CDR1 is MNHNS, CDR2 SASEGT, per germline. The length of the CDR3 is 15 residues. Trimming took 5 bases from V and 6 from J; bases not matched to a gene: 7. The CDR3 is CASSQRQGGAGELFF. The CDR3 DNA sequence: TGTGCCAGCAGTCAAAGACAGGGGGGCGCCGGGGAGCTGTTTTTT.

This clone was found many times. The chain recombines TRBV29-1 with TRBJ2-2; TRBD2 is a possible D gene (5 bases). This CDR3 comprises 13 residues. V was trimmed by 4 bases and J by 6 bases, leaving 12 bases between them. The germline CDR1 and CDR2 sequences are SQVTM and ANQGSEA. CDR3 amino acids: CSVVLVWPGELFF. CDR3 in DNA: TGCAGCGTTGTACTAGTCTGGCCCGGGGAGCTGTTTTTT.

The chain combines TRBV20-1 with TRBJ1-2, with D possibly matching TRBD1 (5 bases). CDR1 DFQATT and CDR2 SNEGSKA come from the germline V gene (reference sequence). The CDR3 covers 12 residues. The germline V and J ends were trimmed by 3 bases and 3 bases, with 8 bases remaining between them. CDR3 nucleotides: TGCAGTGCTAGGGGGGTTCACTATGGCTACACCTTC. Amino acids: CSARGVHYGYTF.

In this sample, this clone is medium-sized. The chain combines TRBV2 with TRBJ2-7; TRBD2 agrees at 12 bases. Germline V CDR1 and CDR2: SNHLY, FYNNEI. V trimming: 10 bases; J trimming: 0 bases; junction bases outside the gene matches: 4. The length of the CDR3 is 14 residues. The CDR3 region has the DNA TGTGCCACCCGGACTAGCGGGATCTCCTACGAGCAGTACTTC. Protein: CATRTSGISYEQYF.

The rearrangement links TRBV7-8 to TRBJ2-7; D could derive from TRBD1 or TRBD2 (5 bases each). Looked up from germline, CDR1 is SGHVS and CDR2 is FQNEAQ. Trimming left V 4 bases short and J 3 bases short, with 13 bases between. This CDR3 is 14 amino acids long. This CDR3 reads CASSSTGTVYEQYF. CDR3 DNA: TGTGCCAGCAGCTCCACCGGGACGGTCTACGAGCAGTACTTC.

This clone has a count of ten or more. This sequence joins TRBV7-9 and TRBJ2-7, with 7 bases fitting TRBD2. CDR1 is SEHNR, CDR2 FQNEAQ, per germline (reference sequence). The CDR3 is made up of 14 amino acids. The V and J ends lost 5 bases and 2 bases, in that order; junction bases with no gene match: 6. CDR3 DNA sequence: TGTGCCAGCAGCCTCCCCGGGGGGACCTACGAGCAGTACTTC. Its translation: CASSLPGGTYEQYF.

This clone was seen more than once but under ten times. In DNA form, the CDR3 reads TGTGCCAGCAGTAAGGAAGACAATGAGCAGTTCTTC. Amino acid sequence: CASSKEDNEQFF. The V and J genes are TRBV6-1 and TRBJ2-1, with D uncertain. CDR1 is MNHNS, CDR2 SASEGT, per germline. There are 12 residues in the CDR3. The V end was cut by 5 bases, the J end by 5 bases, with 7 bases between.

By proportion, this clone is medium-sized. This chain joins TRBV28 and TRBJ1-1, with 7 nucleotides matching TRBD1. The J segment lost 4 bases and the V segment lost 8 bases, leaving 10 bases of the junction unmatched. The CDR3 has 14 amino acids. Per germline, CDR1 MDHEN and CDR2 SYDVKM. The CDR3 coding sequence is TGTGCCAGCGGGTCCTTTGGGACAGCCACTGAAGCTTTCTTT. Translated, it gives CASGSFGTATEAFF.

This clone was seen repeatedly, ten times or more. At one of its ends the junction is not consistent with the germline gene, which may arise from a read error. Other nucleotide sequences from this sample produce the same CDR3. The chain recombines TRBV18 with TRBJ2-2; the D gene is possibly TRBD2 (5 bases). CDR1 is KGHSH and CDR2 is LQKENI in the germline V gene. The CDR3 is 14 amino acids. The chain's CDR3 is CASSPRTGTGELFF. DNA of the CDR3: TGTGCCAGCTCACCAAGGACGGGAACCGGGGAGCTGTTCTTT.

In its sample, this clone was seen a few times. The junction does not match germline at one end; this may be a read error. The V call is TRBV29-1, the J call TRBJ1-2; D remains unclear. The CDR3 has 12 amino acids. Germline V lookup: CDR1 SQVTM, CDR2 ANQGSEA. CDR3 sequence: CSSGNTNYVYTF. CDR3 bases: TGCAGCTCGGGTAACACTAACTATGTCTACACCTTC.

This clone was found many times. V usage is TRBV5-1 and J usage is TRBJ2-3; 9 nucleotides match TRBD1. V was pared by 4 bases and J by 3 bases, with 3 bases of the junction left unmatched. CDR1 SGHRS and CDR2 YFSETQ come from the germline V gene. CDR3 length equals 14 residues. The CDR3 DNA is TGCGCCAGCAGCACGGGACAGGGAACAGATACGCAGTATTTT. This encodes CASSTGQGTDTQYF.

Notes on this clone: A much larger clonotype is one base distant, so this may be a read error. The rearrangement joins TRBV4-1 to TRBJ2-5; D is perhaps TRBD1 (6 bases). This CDR3 comprises 15 residues. Germline CDR1 reads MGHRA; CDR2 reads YSYEKL. The V end was cut by 1 base, the J end by 5 bases, with 14 bases between. CDR3 protein: CASSQVRAGAETQYF. The CDR3 nucleotides read TGCGCCAGCAGCCAAGTTCGGGCAGGGGCGGAGACCCAGTACTTC.

The chain uses TRBV7-2 and TRBJ2-3, with 8 bases identical to TRBD2. Germline CDR1 SGHTA, CDR2 FQGNSA. This CDR3 spans 14 amino acids. Trimming took 1 base from V and 6 from J; bases not matched to a gene: 3. Here the CDR3 DNA reads TGTGCCAGCAGCTTAGTGGGCGGGGGGGATACGCAGTATTTT. Translation gives CASSLVGGGDTQYF.

This clone was observed a handful of times. The chain is built from TRBV12-3 or TRBV12-4 and TRBJ1-1, with 8 positions matching TRBD1. V lost 5 bases and J lost 6; bases outside the gene matches: 8. The CDR3 length is 14 residues. CDR3 in DNA: TGTGCCAGCAGTCTGGACAGGGTCGGCTCTGAAGCTTTCTTT. Encoded protein: CASSLDRVGSEAFF.

This clone is medium-sized in the sample. The genes are TRBV28 and TRBJ1-6; no clear D gene. The CDR3 has 13 amino acids. From germline, CDR1 is MDHEN and CDR2 SYDVKM. Trimming stripped 8 bases from V and 12 bases from J, with 17 bases between. CDR3 sequence (DNA): TGTGCCAGCCATGTGGCAGGCTCTAGACCCCTCCACTTT. It codes for CASHVAGSRPLHF.

By share of the sample, this clone is medium-sized. The V gene is TRBV7-3, the J gene TRBJ2-1, with 8 bases lining up with TRBD2. The V gene's germline CDR1 is SGHTA and CDR2 FQGTGA. CDR3 length equals 16 residues. The V and J ends lost 7 bases and 0 bases, in that order; junction bases with no gene match: 8. This CDR3 is CASTPVSGASYNEQFF. The CDR3 DNA reads as TGTGCCAGCACCCCCGTTAGCGGGGCCTCCTACAATGAGCAGTTCTTC.

The J gene is TRBJ2-4, the V gene TRBV20-1, with D possibly TRBD1 on 6 matching bases. This CDR3 region has 14 residues. V was pared by 5 bases and J by 1 base, with 12 bases between. The germline V gene encodes CDR1 DFQATT and CDR2 SNEGSKA (reference sequence). The CDR3 region is CSAADRFAKNIQYF. Here the CDR3 DNA reads TGCAGTGCTGCGGACAGATTTGCCAAAAACATTCAGTACTTC.

The chain employs TRBV19 and TRBJ1-5, with 7 bases lining up with TRBD1. The CDR3 length is 16 residues. V lost 6 bases, J lost 3 bases, and 11 bases stayed unmatched. Germline V lookup: CDR1 LNHDA, CDR2 SQIVND (reference sequence). The CDR3 DNA is TGTGCCAGTAGCCAACAGGGGACGAGGACCAATCAGCCCCAGCATTTT. Residues: CASSQQGTRTNQPQHF. The full variable domain, its missing parts supplied by reference TRBV19 and TRBJ1-5, is DGGITQSPKYLFRKEGQNVTLSCEQNLNHDAMYWYRQDPGQGLRLIYYSQIVNDFQKGDIAEGYSVSREKKESFPLTVTSAQKNPTAFYLCASSQQGTRTNQPQHFGDGTRLSIL.

This clone was detected only a few times. The chain employs TRBV30 and TRBJ2-3; 9 bases match TRBD2. This CDR3 has 15 amino acids. V trimming: 1 base; J trimming: 6 bases; junction bases outside the gene matches: 8. From germline, CDR1 is GTSNPN and CDR2 SVGIG (reference sequence). CDR3: CAWSARLAVTDTQYF. CDR3 sequence (DNA): TGTGCCTGGAGTGCCCGACTAGCGGTCACGGATACGCAGTATTTT.

This clone ranks as medium-sized. This chain connects TRBV29-1 to TRBJ1-2; 9 nucleotides line up with TRBD1. Germline-derived CDR1 and CDR2 are SQVTM and ANQGSEA. Trimming removed 6 bases from V and 4 bases from J; junction bases left unmatched: 6. The CDR3 runs 13 residues. The CDR3 nucleotides are TGCAGCGTCGAACAGGGGGCCGGCTATGGCTACACCTTC. It encodes CSVEQGAGYGYTF.

The chain couples TRBV20-1 to TRBJ2-4; D unresolved. The CDR3 is 11 amino acids. V gave up 5 bases and J gave up 4 bases, with 6 bases separating them. CDR1 is DFQATT and CDR2 is SNEGSKA in the germline V gene (reference sequence). The CDR3 loop is CSAGGKNIQYF. CDR3 in DNA: TGCAGTGCTGGCGGAAAAAACATTCAGTACTTC.

The chain recombines TRBV5-4 with TRBJ1-1; D perhaps matches TRBD1 (6 bases). This CDR3 is built from 13 residues. Germline loops: CDR1 SGHNT, CDR2 YYREEE (reference sequence). Trimming took 4 bases from V and 9 from J, leaving 16 bases between them. CDR3 loop: CASSPRDWGQAFF. The CDR3 region has the DNA TGTGCCAGCAGCCCGCGGGACTGGGGGCAAGCTTTCTTT.

This clone was seen a few times. The V gene is TRBV5-1, the J gene TRBJ2-7; perhaps TRBD2 as D (5 bases). This CDR3 comprises 13 residues. CDR1 and CDR2 from the germline V gene are SGHRS and YFSETQ. With 0 bases removed from V and 6 bases from J, the gap between germline ends came to 10 bases. The CDR3: CASSLVVGGEQYF. The CDR3, as DNA: TGCGCCAGCAGCTTGGTGGTAGGAGGCGAGCAGTACTTC.